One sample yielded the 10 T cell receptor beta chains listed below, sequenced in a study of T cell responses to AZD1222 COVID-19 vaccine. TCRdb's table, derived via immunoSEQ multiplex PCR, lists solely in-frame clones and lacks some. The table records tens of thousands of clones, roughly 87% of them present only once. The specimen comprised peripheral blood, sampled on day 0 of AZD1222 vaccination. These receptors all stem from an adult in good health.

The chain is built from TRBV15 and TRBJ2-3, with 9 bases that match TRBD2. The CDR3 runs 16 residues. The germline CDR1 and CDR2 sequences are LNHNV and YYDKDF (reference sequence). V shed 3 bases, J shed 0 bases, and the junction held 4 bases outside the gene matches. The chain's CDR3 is CATSSASGNSTDTQYF. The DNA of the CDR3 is TGTGCCACCAGCAGTGCTAGCGGGAATAGCACAGATACGCAGTATTTT.

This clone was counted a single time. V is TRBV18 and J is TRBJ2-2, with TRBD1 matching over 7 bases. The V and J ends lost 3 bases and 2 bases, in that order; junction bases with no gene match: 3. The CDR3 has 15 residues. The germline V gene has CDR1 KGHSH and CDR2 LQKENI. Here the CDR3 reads CASSPGQTNTGELFF. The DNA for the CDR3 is TGTGCCAGCTCACCGGGACAGACTAACACCGGGGAGCTGTTTTTT.

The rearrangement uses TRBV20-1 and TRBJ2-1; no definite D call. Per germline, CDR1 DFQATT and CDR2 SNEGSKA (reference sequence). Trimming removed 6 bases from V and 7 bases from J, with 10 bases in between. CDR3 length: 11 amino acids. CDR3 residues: CSASRRNEQFF. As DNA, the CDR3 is TGCAGTGCAAGCCGTAGGAATGAGCAGTTCTTC.

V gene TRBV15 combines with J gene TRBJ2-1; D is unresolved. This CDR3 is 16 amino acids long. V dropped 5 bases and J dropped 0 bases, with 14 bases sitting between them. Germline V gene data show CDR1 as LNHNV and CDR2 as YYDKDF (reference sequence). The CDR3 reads CATSAKGRSSYNEQFF. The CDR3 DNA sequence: TGTGCCACCAGCGCGAAGGGCCGTAGCTCCTACAATGAGCAGTTCTTC.

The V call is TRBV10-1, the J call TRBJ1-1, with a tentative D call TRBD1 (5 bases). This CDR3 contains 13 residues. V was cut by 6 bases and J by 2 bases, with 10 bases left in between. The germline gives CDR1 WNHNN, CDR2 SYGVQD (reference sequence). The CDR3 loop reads CASSGGDNTEAFF. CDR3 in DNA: TGCGCCAGCAGCGGGGGAGATAACACTGAAGCTTTCTTT.

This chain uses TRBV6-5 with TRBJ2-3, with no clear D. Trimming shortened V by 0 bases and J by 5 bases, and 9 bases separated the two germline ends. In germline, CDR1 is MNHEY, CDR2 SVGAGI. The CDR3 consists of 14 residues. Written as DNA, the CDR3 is TGTGCCAGCAGTTACTCGATGGAAGGAGATACGCAGTATTTT. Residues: CASSYSMEGDTQYF.

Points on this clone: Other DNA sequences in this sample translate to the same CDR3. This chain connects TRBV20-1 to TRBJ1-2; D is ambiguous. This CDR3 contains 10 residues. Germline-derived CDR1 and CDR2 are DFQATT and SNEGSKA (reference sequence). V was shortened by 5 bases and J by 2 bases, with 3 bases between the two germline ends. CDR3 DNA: TGCAGTGCTGGAAACTATGGCTACACCTTC. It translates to CSAGNYGYTF.

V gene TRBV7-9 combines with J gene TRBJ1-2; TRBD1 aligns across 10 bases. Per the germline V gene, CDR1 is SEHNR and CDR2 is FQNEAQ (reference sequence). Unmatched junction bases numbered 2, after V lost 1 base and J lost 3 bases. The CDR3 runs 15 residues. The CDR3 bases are TGTGCCAGCAGCTTAGGACAGGGGGCAGACTATGGCTACACCTTC. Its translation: CASSLGQGADYGYTF.

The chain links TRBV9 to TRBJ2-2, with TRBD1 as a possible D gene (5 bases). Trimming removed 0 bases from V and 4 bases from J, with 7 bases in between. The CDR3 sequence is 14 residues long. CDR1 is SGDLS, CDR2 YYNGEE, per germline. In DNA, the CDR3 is TGTGCCAGCAGCGTAGTAGGGGCCACCGGGGAGCTGTTTTTT. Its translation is CASSVVGATGELFF. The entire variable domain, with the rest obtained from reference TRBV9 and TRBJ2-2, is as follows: DSGVTQTPKHLITATGQRVTLRCSPRSGDLSVYWYQQSLDQGLQFLIQYYNGEERAKGNILERFSAQQFPDLHSELNLSSLELGDSALYFCASSVVGATGELFFGEGSRLTVL.

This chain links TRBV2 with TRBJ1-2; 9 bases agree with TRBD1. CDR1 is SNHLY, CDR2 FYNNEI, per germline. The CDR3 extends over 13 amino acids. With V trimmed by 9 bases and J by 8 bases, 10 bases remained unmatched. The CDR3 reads CARRDRDEGGYTF. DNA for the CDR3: TGTGCCAGAAGGGACAGGGACGAAGGAGGCTACACCTTC.